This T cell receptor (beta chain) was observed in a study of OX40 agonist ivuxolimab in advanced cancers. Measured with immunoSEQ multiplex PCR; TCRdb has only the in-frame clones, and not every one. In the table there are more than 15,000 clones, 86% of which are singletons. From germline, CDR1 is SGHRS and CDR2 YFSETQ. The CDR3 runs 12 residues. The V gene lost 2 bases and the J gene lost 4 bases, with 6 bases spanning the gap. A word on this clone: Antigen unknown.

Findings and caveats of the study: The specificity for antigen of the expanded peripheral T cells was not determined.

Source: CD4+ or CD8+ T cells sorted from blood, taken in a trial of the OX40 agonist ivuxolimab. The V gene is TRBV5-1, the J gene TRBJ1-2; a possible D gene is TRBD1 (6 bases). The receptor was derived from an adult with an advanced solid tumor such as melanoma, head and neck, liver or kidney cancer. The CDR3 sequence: CASSLQGYGYTF. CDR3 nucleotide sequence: TGCGCCAGCAGCTTACAGGGCTATGGCTACACCTTC.